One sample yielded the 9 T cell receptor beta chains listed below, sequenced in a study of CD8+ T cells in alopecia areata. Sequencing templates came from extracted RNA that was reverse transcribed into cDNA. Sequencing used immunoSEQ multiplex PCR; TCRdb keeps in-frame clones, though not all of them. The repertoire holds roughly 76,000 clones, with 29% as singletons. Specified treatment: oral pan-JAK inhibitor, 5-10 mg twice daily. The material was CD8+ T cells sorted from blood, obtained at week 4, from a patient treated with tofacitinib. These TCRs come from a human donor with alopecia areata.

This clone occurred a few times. This chain's CDR3 is CAIRNTQGPWETQYF. For the CDR3, the DNA is TGTGCCATCCGGAATACGCAGGGACCTTGGGAGACCCAGTACTTC. This chain uses TRBV2 with TRBJ2-5; D is possibly TRBD1 or TRBD2 (5 bases each). The CDR3 contains 15 residues. Deletions cut 10 bases from V and 5 bases from J, with 23 bases between. Germline CDR1 reads SNHLY; CDR2 reads FYNNEI.

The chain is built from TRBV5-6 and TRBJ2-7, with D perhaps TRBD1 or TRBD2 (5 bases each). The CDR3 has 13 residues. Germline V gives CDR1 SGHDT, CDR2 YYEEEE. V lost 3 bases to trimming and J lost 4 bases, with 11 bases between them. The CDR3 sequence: CASSSGGVYEQYF. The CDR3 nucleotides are TGTGCCAGCAGCTCTGGGGGAGTGTACGAGCAGTACTTC. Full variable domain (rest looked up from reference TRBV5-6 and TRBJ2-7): DAGVTQSPTHLIKTRGQQVTLRCSPKSGHDTVSWYQQALGQGPQFIFQYYEEEERQRGNFPDRFSGHQFPNYSSELNVNALLLGDSALYLCASSSGGVYEQYFGPGTRLTVT.

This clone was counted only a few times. Here the CDR3 DNA reads TGTGCCAGCAGGGCAGTTACCTACGAGCAGTACTTC. Residues: CASRAVTYEQYF. V usage is TRBV21-1 and J usage is TRBJ2-7; TRBD1 reflects the table's D call only, with no check against the DNA. TRBV21-1 is deemed a pseudogene. The CDR3 loop spans 12 amino acids.

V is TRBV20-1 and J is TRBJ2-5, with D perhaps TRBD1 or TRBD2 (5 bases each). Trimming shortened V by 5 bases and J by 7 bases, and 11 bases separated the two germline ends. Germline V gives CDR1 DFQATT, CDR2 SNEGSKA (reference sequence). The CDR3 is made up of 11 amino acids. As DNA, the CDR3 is TGCAGTGCTGGGACCCCCGGGACCCAGTACTTC. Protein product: CSAGTPGTQYF.

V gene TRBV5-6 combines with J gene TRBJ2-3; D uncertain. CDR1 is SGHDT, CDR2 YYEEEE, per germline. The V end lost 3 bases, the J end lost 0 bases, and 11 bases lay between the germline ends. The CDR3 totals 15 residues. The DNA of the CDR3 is TGTGCCAGCAGCTCCGGGCCCCGCAGCACAGATACGCAGTATTTT. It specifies CASSSGPRSTDTQYF.

CDR3 protein: CSVRSSIQYF. The DNA for the CDR3 is TGCAGCGTTCGTAGTAGCATTCAGTACTTC. The chain is built from TRBV29-1 and TRBJ2-4; no clear D gene. CDR1 SQVTM and CDR2 ANQGSEA come from the germline V gene. With 5 bases removed from V and 9 bases from J, the gap between germline ends came to 8 bases. The CDR3 is 10 amino acids.

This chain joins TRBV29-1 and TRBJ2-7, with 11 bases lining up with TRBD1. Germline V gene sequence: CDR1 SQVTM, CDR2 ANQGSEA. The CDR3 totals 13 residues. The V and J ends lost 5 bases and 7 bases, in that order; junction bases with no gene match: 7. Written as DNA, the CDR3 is TGCAGCGTTCCCGGACAGGGGGCGGGGGAGCAGTACTTC. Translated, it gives CSVPGQGAGEQYF.

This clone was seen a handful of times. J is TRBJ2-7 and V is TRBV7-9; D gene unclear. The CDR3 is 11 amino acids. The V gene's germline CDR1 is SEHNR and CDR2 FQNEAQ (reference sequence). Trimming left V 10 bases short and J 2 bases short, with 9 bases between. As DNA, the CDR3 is TGTGCCACCGGATTTACCTACGAGCAGTACTTC. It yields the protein CATGFTYEQYF.

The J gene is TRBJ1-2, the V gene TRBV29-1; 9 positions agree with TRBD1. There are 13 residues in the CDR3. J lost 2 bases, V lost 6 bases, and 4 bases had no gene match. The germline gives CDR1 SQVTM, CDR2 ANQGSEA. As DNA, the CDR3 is TGCAGCGTCGGGGACAGGGAGAACTATGGCTACACCTTC. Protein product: CSVGDRENYGYTF.